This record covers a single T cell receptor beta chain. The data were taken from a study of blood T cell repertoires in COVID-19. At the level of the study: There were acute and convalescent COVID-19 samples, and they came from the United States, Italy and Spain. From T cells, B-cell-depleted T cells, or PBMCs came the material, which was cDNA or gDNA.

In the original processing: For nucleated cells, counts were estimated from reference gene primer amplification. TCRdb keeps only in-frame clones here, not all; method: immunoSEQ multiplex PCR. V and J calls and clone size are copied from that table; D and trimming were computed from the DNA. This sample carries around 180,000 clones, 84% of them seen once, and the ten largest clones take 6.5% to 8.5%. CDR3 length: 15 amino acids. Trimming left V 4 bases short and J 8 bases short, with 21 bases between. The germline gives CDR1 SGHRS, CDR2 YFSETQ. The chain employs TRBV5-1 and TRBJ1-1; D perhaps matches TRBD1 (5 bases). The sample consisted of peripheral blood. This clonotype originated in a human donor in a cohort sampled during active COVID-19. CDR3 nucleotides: TGCGCCAGCAGCCCCTGGGGGGACTCCTCCACCGAAGCTTTCTTT. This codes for CASSPWGDSSTEAFF.